Presented here are 21 T cell receptor beta chains from one specimen sequenced in a study of blood T cell repertoires in COVID-19. TCRdb's table, derived via immunoSEQ multiplex PCR, lists solely in-frame clones and lacks some. The sample includes about 170,000 clones, more than 75% of them seen just once. The sample comprised peripheral blood. These receptors all stem from a man aged 50 to 60 who had recovered from COVID-19.

The V and J genes are TRBV6-1 and TRBJ1-5; a possible D gene is TRBD1 (6 bases). The germline gives CDR1 MNHNS, CDR2 SASEGT. The CDR3 has 15 residues. The V and J ends lost 0 bases and 3 bases respectively, with 9 bases between them. This CDR3 is CASSEAGGANQPQHF. CDR3 nucleotide sequence: TGTGCCAGCAGTGAAGCGGGGGGGGCCAATCAGCCCCAGCATTTT.

J is TRBJ1-1 and V is TRBV15; D not certain. Germline CDR1 is LNHNV and CDR2 is YYDKDF (reference sequence). V was clipped by 1 base and J by 8 bases, with 8 bases between them. There are 12 residues in the CDR3. The DNA of the CDR3 is TGTGCCACCAGCAGAGTTGAGGGAGAAGCTTTCTTT. Its protein is CATSRVEGEAFF.

The CDR3 bases are TGCGCCAGCAGCTGGGGTGCTCGACAGGGCCAAGAGACCCAGTACTTC. It specifies CASSWGARQGQETQYF. V usage is TRBV5-1 and J usage is TRBJ2-5, with 7 bases lining up with TRBD1. Per germline, CDR1 SGHRS and CDR2 YFSETQ. Losses at the gene ends were 3 bases for V and 1 base for J; bases not matched to a gene: 9. The CDR3 contains 16 residues.

The V and J genes are TRBV7-6 and TRBJ2-7; TRBD1 matches 8 bases. Per germline, CDR1 SGHVS and CDR2 FNYEAQ. J gave up 4 bases and V 1 base, and 9 bases lay outside the gene matches. The CDR3 is made up of 16 amino acids. The CDR3: CASSLGGRQGSYEQYF. The DNA for the CDR3 is TGTGCCAGCAGCTTAGGGGGAAGACAGGGGAGTTACGAGCAGTACTTC.

The table lists this clone with a count of one. The V gene is TRBV19, the J gene TRBJ2-7, with 10 bases matching TRBD2. Per the germline V gene, CDR1 is LNHDA and CDR2 is SQIVND (reference sequence). This CDR3 is built from 16 residues. V lost 1 base, J lost 3 bases, and 6 bases stayed unmatched. This CDR3 is CASSIGHGTSDYEQYF. The CDR3 bases are TGTGCCAGTAGTATAGGGCACGGGACTAGCGACTACGAGCAGTACTTC.

The chain has TRBV28 and TRBJ2-5; a weak D match, TRBD2 (7 bases). Trimming stripped 3 bases from V and 7 bases from J, with 15 bases between. This CDR3 is built from 14 residues. Germline values: CDR1 MDHEN, CDR2 SYDVKM. This chain's CDR3 is CASSLRGGSGTQYF. For the CDR3, the DNA is TGTGCCAGCAGTTTGAGGGGGGGGAGCGGGACCCAGTACTTC.

This clone was seen just once. The chain employs TRBV6-2 or TRBV6-3 and TRBJ1-5; the match to TRBD1 covers 9 bases. This CDR3 spans 15 amino acids. With V trimmed by 6 bases and J by 3 bases, 6 bases remained unmatched. From germline, CDR1 is MNHEY and CDR2 SVGEGT. CDR3 loop: CASSGGQGINQPQHF. The CDR3 bases are TGTGCCAGCAGCGGAGGACAGGGGATCAATCAGCCCCAGCATTTT.

V usage is TRBV4-3 and J usage is TRBJ2-2; 10 bases fit TRBD2. Germline lookup yields CDR1 LGHNA and CDR2 YSLEER. Unmatched junction bases numbered 4, after V lost 2 bases and J lost 1 base. CDR3 size: 17 residues. The CDR3 DNA is TGCGCCAGCAGCCAACAGTCTAGCGGGGGGAACACCGGGGAGCTGTTTTTT. It specifies CASSQQSSGGNTGELFF.

The chain employs TRBV4-3 and TRBJ2-5, with a tentative D call TRBD1 (5 bases). CDR1 is LGHNA, CDR2 YSLEER, per germline. Trimming removed 0 bases at V and 5 bases at J, with 22 bases between. This CDR3 comprises 18 residues. For the CDR3, the DNA is TGCGCCAGCAGCCAAGATCCGGATTCCCAGGGTATTCGGGAGACCCAGTACTTC. Translated: CASSQDPDSQGIRETQYF.

This rearrangement joins TRBV3-1 (or the pseudogene TRBV3-2) to TRBJ2-1; D may be TRBD2 (6 bases). Germline V CDR1 and CDR2: LGHDT, YNNKEL (reference sequence). This CDR3 is built from 13 residues. V was clipped by 4 bases and J by 9 bases, with 13 bases between them. DNA for the CDR3: TGTGCCAGCAGCCCGGTCCGGGGGAGTGAGCAGTTCTTC. It specifies CASSPVRGSEQFF.

This CDR3 is CASSIVGTGLYNEQFF. CDR3 DNA sequence: TGTGCCAGTAGTATAGTCGGGACAGGGTTATACAATGAGCAGTTCTTC. The chain employs TRBV19 and TRBJ2-1, with 9 bases fitting TRBD1. Germline V gene sequence: CDR1 LNHDA, CDR2 SQIVND (reference sequence). This CDR3 spans 16 amino acids. Trimming at V came to 1 base and at J to 4 bases, leaving 5 bases not matched to a gene. Drawing the rest from reference TRBV19 and TRBJ2-1, the complete variable domain is DGGITQSPKYLFRKEGQNVTLSCEQNLNHDAMYWYRQDPGQGLRLIYYSQIVNDFQKGDIAEGYSVSREKKESFPLTVTSAQKNPTAFYLCASSIVGTGLYNEQFFGPGTRLTVL.

In the case of this clone: This specimen includes other DNA sequences encoding the same CDR3. V usage is TRBV4-3 and J usage is TRBJ2-7; maybe TRBD2 (5 bases). The CDR3 has 14 amino acids. Trimming took off 1 base at V and 4 bases at J, with 11 bases between the two ends. Germline assignment: CDR1 LGHNA and CDR2 YSLEER. For the CDR3, the DNA is TGCGCCAGCAGCCAAGGGACTGGAAGATACGAGCAGTACTTC. It specifies CASSQGTGRYEQYF.

The rearrangement links TRBV5-1 to TRBJ1-2; 8 nucleotides agree with TRBD1. This CDR3 comprises 15 residues. V shed 4 bases, J shed 7 bases, and the junction held 12 bases outside the gene matches. Germline assignment: CDR1 SGHRS and CDR2 YFSETQ. The CDR3 here is CASSAQGTGVSGYTF. DNA of the CDR3: TGCGCCAGCAGCGCCCAAGGGACAGGAGTCTCTGGCTACACCTTC.

V and J are TRBV28 and TRBJ1-3; perhaps TRBD1 as D (6 bases). This CDR3 is built from 16 residues. CDR1 and CDR2 from the germline V gene are MDHEN and SYDVKM. Between the trimmed V and J ends, which lost 3 bases and 0 bases, there was a span of 12 bases. The CDR3 DNA is TGTGCCAGCAGTTTCGGACAGCACCGCTCTGGAAACACCATATATTTT. Protein: CASSFGQHRSGNTIYF.

As DNA, the CDR3 is TGTGCCAGCAGCCCCGCTAGACCCTCCTACAATGAGCAGTTCTTC. Its translation: CASSPARPSYNEQFF. V usage is TRBV7-2 and J usage is TRBJ2-1, with no clear D. This CDR3 spans 15 amino acids. V was pared by 5 bases and J by 0 bases, with 11 bases between. Germline assignment: CDR1 SGHTA and CDR2 FQGNSA.

This chain uses TRBV7-2 with TRBJ1-5; 8 bases fit TRBD1. Per the germline V gene, CDR1 is SGHTA and CDR2 is FQGNSA. The CDR3 sequence is 15 residues long. Losses at the gene ends were 4 bases for V and 5 bases for J; bases not matched to a gene: 7. The CDR3 DNA reads as TGTGCCAGCAGCTGGTTCCAGGGACAGGATCAGCCCCAGCATTTT. It translates to CASSWFQGQDQPQHF.

This chain connects TRBV14 to TRBJ2-3; TRBD2 matches 7 bases. The CDR3 has 14 residues. Unmatched junction bases numbered 2, after V lost 4 bases and J lost 1 base. Germline CDR1 reads SGHDN; CDR2 reads FVKESK. Written as DNA, the CDR3 is TGTGCCAGCAGCCGCGCGGGGGGCACAGATACGCAGTATTTT. Protein product: CASSRAGGTDTQYF.

This clone was detected only once. The V and J genes are TRBV7-2 and TRBJ1-2; 7 bases are shared with TRBD1. The CDR3 consists of 14 residues. V shed 4 bases and J 6 bases; nucleotides not matched to a gene: 8. The germline V gene encodes CDR1 SGHTA and CDR2 FQGNSA. CDR3 sequence reads: CASSSQGGANGYTF. DNA of the CDR3: TGTGCCAGCAGCTCCCAAGGGGGCGCAAATGGCTACACCTTC.

This clone was counted a single time. The genes are TRBV18 and TRBJ2-1; D perhaps matches TRBD1 (6 bases). The CDR3 is 15 amino acids. Germline lookup yields CDR1 KGHSH and CDR2 LQKENI. Trimming took 6 bases from V and 9 from J, leaving 21 bases between them. The CDR3 protein is CASSLTDSRGLEQFF. DNA of the CDR3: TGTGCCAGCTCGCTTACAGACTCCAGGGGCCTTGAGCAGTTCTTC. The full variable domain, its missing parts supplied by reference TRBV18 and TRBJ2-1, is NAGVMQNPRHLVRRRGQEARLRCSPMKGHSHVYWYRQLPEEGLKFMVYLQKENIIDESGMPKERFSAEFPKEGPSILRIQQVVRGDSAAYFCASSLTDSRGLEQFFGPGTRLTVL.

This clone was counted a single time. CDR3 loop: CASQETGYYNSPLHF. CDR3 in DNA: TGCGCCTCCCAGGAGACAGGTTATTATAATTCACCCCTCCACTTT. The J gene is TRBJ1-6, the V gene TRBV10-2; TRBD1 is a possible D gene (6 bases). The CDR3 has 15 residues. Looked up from germline, CDR1 is WSHSY and CDR2 is SAAADI. Trimming removed 11 bases from V and 4 bases from J, with 18 bases in between.

This clone showed up just a few times. V gene TRBV3-1 (or the pseudogene TRBV3-2) combines with J gene TRBJ1-5; 9 bases fit TRBD1. This CDR3 is built from 14 residues. V lost 5 bases and J lost 4; bases outside the gene matches: 3. Germline V CDR1 and CDR2: LGHDT, YNNKEL (reference sequence). The CDR3, as DNA: TGTGCCAGCAGCGGAGGACAGGGGAATCAGCCCCAGCATTTT. It encodes CASSGGQGNQPQHF.